This T cell receptor (beta chain) was identified in a study of cytomegalovirus exposure and HLA in healthy donors. Germline loops: CDR1 MDHEN, CDR2 SYDVKM. This CDR3 region has 14 residues. V was clipped by 6 bases and J by 7 bases; unmatched bases: 7. A multiplex PCR was run with 60 Vbeta primers and 13 Jbeta primers. Only in-frame clones appear in the TCRdb table, and some are missing; sequencing was by immunoSEQ multiplex PCR. The repertoire holds 85,000 to 90,000 clones, with about 90% as singletons. The sequenced sample consisted of PBMCs. The chain recombines TRBV28 with TRBJ2-1; 9 bases align to TRBD2. This receptor was identified in a man between 18 and 29 years old in good health and CMV-seronegative. The CDR3 sequence is CASREAGGQNEQFF. CDR3 nucleotides: TGTGCCAGCAGGGAGGCGGGAGGGCAAAATGAGCAGTTCTTC.